One and the same sample provided the 21 T cell receptor beta chains below, sequenced in a study of molecular identifiers for immune sequencing clone quantification. TCRdb re-called the PCR reads through MiXCR, storing one row per CDR3 protein. The table shows about 320,000 distinct CDR3 sequences, with about 21% occurring only once. Material: naive CD8+ T cells from blood, with Jurkat cell RNA spiked in. The subset was: FACS-sorted CD8+CD4-CCR7+CD45RA+ naive T cells. The receptor source for this set is a human donor in good health. Some libraries in this study had Jurkat cell RNA spiked in.

This clonotype was found many times. This chain uses TRBV6-2 or TRBV6-3 with TRBJ1-5; 7 bases align to TRBD1. Germline loops: CDR1 MNHEY, CDR2 SVGEGT. The CDR3 extends over 17 amino acids. The V segment lost 5 bases and the J segment 4 bases; nucleotides outside the gene matches: 14. In DNA, the CDR3 is TGTGCCAGCAGTGGTTCTGACAGGGCTATTATAAATCAGCCCCAGCATTTT. It translates to CASSGSDRAIINQPQHF.

Concerning this clonotype: This may be a read error: a much more frequent sequence differs by one nucleotide. CDR3 residues: CASSSEEVNYGYTF. The CDR3 DNA follows: TGTGCCAGCAGCTCAGAGGAGGTCAACTATGGCTACACCTTC. This chain joins TRBV7-9 and TRBJ1-2; D is undetermined. The germline CDR1 and CDR2 sequences are SEHNR and FQNEAQ (reference sequence). V gave up 4 bases and J gave up 2 bases, with 11 bases separating them. CDR3 length equals 14 residues.

The CDR3 region is CASSIMASDYGYTF. CDR3 bases: TGTGCCAGTAGTATTATGGCGTCGGACTATGGCTACACCTTC. V and J are TRBV19 and TRBJ1-2; D call uncertain. Germline values: CDR1 LNHDA, CDR2 SQIVND (reference sequence). This CDR3 comprises 14 residues. With 3 bases removed from V and 3 bases from J, the gap between germline ends came to 11 bases. The full variable domain, in which reference TRBV19 and TRBJ1-2 provide the parts outside the CDR3, is DGGITQSPKYLFRKEGQNVTLSCEQNLNHDAMYWYRQDPGQGLRLIYYSQIVNDFQKGDIAEGYSVSREKKESFPLTVTSAQKNPTAFYLCASSIMASDYGYTFGSGTRLTVV.

With regard to this clonotype: Being one base from a much bigger clone, this may be a read error. V gene TRBV6-2 or TRBV6-3 combines with J gene TRBJ2-4, with 12 bases that match TRBD2. Trimming cost V 5 bases and J 12 bases; bases outside gene matches: 11. From germline, CDR1 is MNHEY and CDR2 SVGEGT. The CDR3 sequence is 15 residues long. The CDR3 DNA is TGTGCCAGCAGTAGGACTAGCGGGATGTCAGACACTCAGTACTTC. This sequence encodes CASSRTSGMSDTQYF.

In this sample, this clonotype turned up many times. This chain's CDR3 is CASSFYQTLNTGELFF. As DNA, the CDR3 is TGTGCCAGCAGCTTTTACCAGACACTGAACACCGGGGAGCTGTTTTTT. The gene calls are TRBV5-5 and TRBJ2-2; D unresolved. The length of the CDR3 is 16 residues. With 2 bases removed from V and 1 base from J, the gap between germline ends came to 12 bases. Germline V CDR1 and CDR2: SGHKS, YYEKEE (reference sequence).

This clonotype was found a few times. The chain is built from TRBV2 and TRBJ2-7, with D possibly matching TRBD2 (5 bases). CDR1 is SNHLY, CDR2 FYNNEI, per germline. The CDR3 length is 13 residues. Between the trimmed V and J ends, which lost 6 bases and 2 bases, there was a span of 11 bases. CDR3 coding DNA: TGTGCCAGCAGGGACTGGGGTCCCTACGAGCAGTACTTC. Translation: CASRDWGPYEQYF.

This clonotype was recorded many times. This chain connects TRBV19 to TRBJ1-5, with D maybe TRBD1 (6 bases). This CDR3 spans 19 amino acids. V was trimmed by 5 bases and J by 2 bases, leaving 25 bases between them. Germline CDR1 and CDR2: LNHDA and SQIVND (reference sequence). As DNA, the CDR3 is TGTGCCAGTAGTCAGATGGGGGGGCGCGGGTCGGTTCGCAATCAGCCCCAGCATTTT. Its translation: CASSQMGGRGSVRNQPQHF.

This clonotype was detected only a few times. The chain recombines TRBV2 with TRBJ2-2; TRBD2 matches at 7 bases. CDR1 and CDR2 from the germline V gene are SNHLY and FYNNEI. The CDR3 is made up of 15 amino acids. V shed 6 bases, J shed 2 bases, and the junction held 6 bases outside the gene matches. CDR3 loop: CASRKGTINTGELFF. CDR3 bases: TGTGCCAGCAGAAAGGGGACTATTAACACCGGGGAGCTGTTTTTT.

This clonotype was seen many times. The chain joins TRBV7-2 to TRBJ1-1; D is undetermined. V was trimmed by 5 bases and J by 3 bases, leaving 13 bases between them. Germline CDR1 is SGHTA and CDR2 is FQGNSA. The CDR3 totals 14 residues. The DNA for the CDR3 is TGTGCCAGCAGCCCGGGATACGCGGACACTGAAGCTTTCTTT. Amino acids: CASSPGYADTEAFF.

Remarks on this clonotype: A read error may explain this, as a much larger clone is one base away. The V gene is TRBV12-3 or TRBV12-4, the J gene TRBJ2-3; the D gene is possibly TRBD2 (6 bases). With 2 bases removed from V and 8 bases from J, the gap between germline ends came to 26 bases. The CDR3 sequence is 18 residues long. CDR3 amino acids: CASSLIMEGLWRVGTQYF. CDR3 DNA: TGTGCCAGCAGTTTAATCATGGAGGGTTTGTGGCGCGTAGGTACGCAGTATTTT.

To note about this clonotype: A much larger clone sits a single nucleotide away, making a read error possible. The genes are TRBV20-1 and TRBJ2-1, with a tentative D call TRBD2 (6 bases). The germline gives CDR1 DFQATT, CDR2 SNEGSKA (reference sequence). The CDR3 runs 11 residues. The CDR3 nucleotides read TGCATTGCCAGACTAGTTAATGAGCAGTTCTTC. The encoded protein is CIARLVNEQFF.

The chain links TRBV6-5 to TRBJ2-1; 8 bases are shared with TRBD2. The junction had 6 bases not matched to a gene; V was cut back by 4 bases and J by 4 bases. The germline CDR1 and CDR2 sequences are MNHEY and SVGAGI. This CDR3 spans 15 amino acids. The chain's CDR3 is CASSLSGGIYNEQFF. DNA of the CDR3: TGTGCCAGCAGTTTAAGCGGGGGCATATACAATGAGCAGTTCTTC.

At least ten counts were recorded for this clonotype. The gene calls are TRBV9 and TRBJ2-5; TRBD2 aligns across 10 bases. From germline, CDR1 is SGDLS and CDR2 YYNGEE. After removal of 0 bases from V and 5 bases from J, the junction contained 4 bases not matched to a gene. The CDR3 sequence is 15 residues long. CDR3 sequence reads: CASSVEAGGPETQYF. The DNA for the CDR3 is TGTGCCAGCAGCGTAGAAGCGGGGGGGCCTGAGACCCAGTACTTC.

About this clonotype: A single base separates this from a much larger clone, so it may be a read error. The CDR3 end shows no conserved phenylalanine or tryptophan, and so a read error is likely. The chain recombines TRBV5-4 with TRBJ1-1; D gene uncertain. The V gene lost 6 bases and the J gene lost 1 base, with 13 bases spanning the gap. This CDR3 is built from 14 residues. Germline CDR1 SGHNT, CDR2 YYREEE (reference sequence). The CDR3 protein is CASNPLGPNTEAFL. As DNA, the CDR3 is TGTGCCAGCAACCCGTTGGGCCCGAACACTGAAGCTTTCCTT.

There are many counts of this clonotype. This rearrangement joins TRBV19 to TRBJ1-1; maybe TRBD1 (5 bases). Trimming cost V 7 bases and J 3 bases, with 9 bases left between them. Germline V gene data show CDR1 as LNHDA and CDR2 as SQIVND (reference sequence). This CDR3 is 12 amino acids long. In nucleotides, the CDR3 is TGTGCCAGTATCGGGGGTCACACTGAAGCTTTCTTT. Its translation is CASIGGHTEAFF. Looking up the rest from reference TRBV19 and TRBJ1-1 gives the full variable domain: DGGITQSPKYLFRKEGQNVTLSCEQNLNHDAMYWYRQDPGQGLRLIYYSQIVNDFQKGDIAEGYSVSREKKESFPLTVTSAQKNPTAFYLCASIGGHTEAFFGQGTRLTVV.

The sample holds a few counts of this clonotype. The V and J genes are TRBV21-1 and TRBJ1-5; no DNA check was done on the table's D call, TRBD1. TRBV21-1 represents a pseudogene. The CDR3 runs to 17 residues. CDR3 sequence: CASSKIEGARSNQPQHF. CDR3 sequence (DNA): TGTGCCAGCAGCAAAATCGAGGGGGCGAGGAGCAATCAGCCCCAGCATTTT.

This clonotype was recorded at least ten times. This rearrangement joins TRBV12-3 or TRBV12-4 to TRBJ2-2; maybe TRBD1 (5 bases). This CDR3 contains 15 residues. V lost 1 base and J lost 1, with 7 bases in between. CDR3: CASSLGTRNTGELFF. In DNA form, the CDR3 reads TGTGCCAGCAGTTTAGGGACAAGGAACACCGGGGAGCTGTTTTTT.

Notes on this clonotype: One base away lies a much larger clone, so this may be a sequencing read error. The rearrangement joins TRBV20-1 to TRBJ1-1, with 9 bases that match TRBD1. CDR1 and CDR2 (germline): DFQATT, SNEGSKA (reference sequence). Trimming took 0 bases from V and 6 from J; bases not matched to a gene: 8. This CDR3 has 15 amino acids. CDR3 sequence (DNA): TGCAGTGCTAGAGATAGGACAGGGGAGTACGCTGAAGCTTTCTTT. Translating it yields CSARDRTGEYAEAFF.

This clonotype was counted ten times or more. This rearrangement joins TRBV30 to TRBJ2-7; D is unresolved. Per the germline V gene, CDR1 is GTSNPN and CDR2 is SVGIG (reference sequence). V was trimmed by 2 bases and J by 4 bases, leaving 9 bases between them. This CDR3 has 12 amino acids. CDR3 loop: CAWSNPFYEQYF. CDR3 nucleotide sequence: TGTGCCTGGAGTAACCCTTTTTACGAGCAGTACTTC.

V gene TRBV6-2 or TRBV6-3 combines with J gene TRBJ2-7; no clear D. Trimming pared 8 bases from V and 7 bases from J, leaving 15 bases between. Germline values: CDR1 MNHEY, CDR2 SVGEGT. CDR3 length: 12 amino acids. CDR3 loop: CASGLTPGEQYF. The CDR3 DNA follows: TGTGCCAGCGGTTTGACCCCTGGGGAGCAGTACTTC.

On this clonotype: This may stem from a read error, because a much larger clone lies one nucleotide away. A read error is likely, as this CDR3 ends without the conserved phenylalanine or tryptophan. This sequence joins TRBV10-1 and TRBJ2-5; D is undetermined. V was pared by 11 bases and J by 5 bases, with 9 bases between. The CDR3 runs to 10 residues. Germline CDR1 is WNHNN and CDR2 is SYGVQD (reference sequence). The CDR3 DNA reads as TGCGCCCAGCAGCTCGAGACCCAGTACTCC. It is translated as CAQQLETQYS.